Presented here are 14 T cell receptor beta chains from one specimen sequenced in a study of type 1 regulatory T cells. In TCRdb, the reads were re-called with MiXCR into one record per CDR3 protein. The sample has about 62,000 distinct CDR3 sequences; approximately 60% are singletons. Their antigen targets remain unknown. Sequenced: cultured non-Tr1 T cells, either the whole culture or a sorted T cell fraction (not recorded which). The source is a human donor in good health.

Remarks on this clonotype: One junction end disagrees with the germline gene, perhaps due to a read error. The gene calls are TRBV20-1 and TRBJ2-3, with 12 nucleotides matching TRBD2. Germline CDR1 is DFQATT and CDR2 is SNEGSKA (reference sequence). The CDR3 totals 16 residues. Here the CDR3 DNA reads TGCAGTGCTAAGCTAGCGGGAGGGCCGATCCGAGATACACAGTATTTT. The encoded protein is CSAKLAGGPIRDTQYF.

Concerning this clonotype: Germline is not matched at one junction end, which may reflect a read error. V is TRBV29-1 and J is TRBJ1-3, with D maybe TRBD1 (6 bases). The CDR3 is 13 amino acids. From germline, CDR1 is SQVTM and CDR2 ANQGSEA. The CDR3 DNA sequence: TGCAGCGGGGGGGCGAACTCTGGAAACACCATAGAGTGG. This codes for CSGGANSGNTIEW.

The chain recombines TRBV29-1 with TRBJ1-1; maybe TRBD1 (5 bases). The CDR3 length is 14 residues. CDR1 SQVTM and CDR2 ANQGSEA come from the germline V gene. V was trimmed by 4 bases and J by 2 bases, leaving 14 bases between them. Written as DNA, the CDR3 is TGCAGCGTTGGGTCAGGGATCGGTAACACTGAAGCTTTCTTT. Encoded protein: CSVGSGIGNTEAFF.

This clonotype was detected a few times. The rearrangement links TRBV5-1 to TRBJ2-5; TRBD2 agrees at 10 bases. The CDR3 is 16 residues long. The V gene's germline CDR1 is SGHRS and CDR2 YFSETQ. V lost 0 bases and J lost 4; bases outside the gene matches: 6. The CDR3: CASSLVPSGSGETQYF. Written as DNA, the CDR3 is TGCGCCAGCAGCTTGGTCCCTAGCGGGAGTGGAGAGACCCAGTACTTC.

The V call is TRBV7-3, the J call TRBJ2-3; D may be TRBD1 or TRBD2 (5 bases each). CDR1 SGHTA and CDR2 FQGTGA come from the germline V gene. Between the trimmed V and J ends, which lost 5 bases and 6 bases, there was a span of 12 bases. This CDR3 contains 13 residues. In DNA form, the CDR3 reads TGTGCCAGCAGCCTCGGGACCCACGATACGCAGTATTTT. It encodes CASSLGTHDTQYF.

The rearrangement links TRBV20-1 to TRBJ2-1; D may be TRBD1 or TRBD2 (5 bases each). CDR3 size: 14 residues. The germline gives CDR1 DFQATT, CDR2 SNEGSKA (reference sequence). Trimming stripped 4 bases from V and 4 bases from J, with 14 bases between. CDR3 nucleotide sequence: TGCAGTGCTACCGGTGGGACCGAGTACAATGAGCAGTTCTTC. This encodes CSATGGTEYNEQFF.

In its sample, this clonotype was seen once. This chain joins TRBV6-2 or TRBV6-3 and TRBJ2-1, with D possibly matching TRBD2 (5 bases). The CDR3 covers 15 residues. Trimming cost V 8 bases and J 2 bases, with 16 bases left between them. Per germline, CDR1 MNHEY and CDR2 SVGEGT. The CDR3, as DNA: TGTGCCAGCCCGCCTACAGCGGCCCCCTACAATGAGCAGTTCTTC. This gives the protein CASPPTAAPYNEQFF.

This chain uses TRBV9 with TRBJ1-3; possible D gene TRBD1, 6 bases. Trimming stripped 10 bases from V and 3 bases from J, with 20 bases between. Germline loops: CDR1 SGDLS, CDR2 YYNGEE. The CDR3 is 15 residues long. The CDR3 DNA sequence: TGTGCCGGGTTCACAGGGAGCCGTAGTGGAAACACCATATATTTT. Translated, it gives CAGFTGSRSGNTIYF.

The J gene is TRBJ1-2, the V gene TRBV20-1, with D possibly TRBD1 on 6 matching bases. Germline V lookup: CDR1 DFQATT, CDR2 SNEGSKA (reference sequence). The CDR3 runs 17 residues. The V end lost 0 bases, the J end lost 2 bases, and 19 bases lay between the germline ends. CDR3 DNA sequence: TGCAGTGCTAGAGATTCCGAGGGACACCTTACCAACTATGGCTACACCTTC. This gives the protein CSARDSEGHLTNYGYTF.

The CDR3 DNA reads as TGTGCCAGCAGTTTTCGGAGGGATGATACGCAGTATTTT. Protein product: CASSFRRDDTQYF. V usage is TRBV12-3 or TRBV12-4 and J usage is TRBJ2-3; TRBD2 is a possible D gene (6 bases). The CDR3 is 13 amino acids. The V end was cut by 3 bases, the J end by 6 bases, with 10 bases between.

The chain has TRBV27 and TRBJ1-1; no firm D call. This CDR3 is built from 14 residues. Looked up from germline, CDR1 is MNHEY and CDR2 is SMNVEV (reference sequence). V was trimmed by 3 bases and J by 1 base, leaving 9 bases between them. The CDR3 bases are TGTGCCAGCAGTTTCCTGCTGCCGAACACTGAAGCTTTCTTT. Residues: CASSFLLPNTEAFF.

This clonotype was observed a few times. The chain links TRBV18 to TRBJ2-7, with 9 bases aligning to TRBD1. The CDR3 is 13 residues long. The germline V gene encodes CDR1 KGHSH and CDR2 LQKENI. V trimming: 3 bases; J trimming: 4 bases; junction bases outside the gene matches: 1. The CDR3 loop is CASSPGTGYEQYF. The CDR3 DNA reads TGTGCCAGCTCACCCGGGACAGGGTACGAGCAGTACTTC.

The V and J genes are TRBV19 and TRBJ1-1, with 9 bases aligning to TRBD1. This CDR3 comprises 14 residues. Germline V lookup: CDR1 LNHDA, CDR2 SQIVND (reference sequence). With 5 bases clipped from V and 5 bases from J, the junction kept 6 bases outside the gene matches. CDR3 in amino acids: CASSRDRGGTEAFF. The CDR3 DNA follows: TGTGCCAGTAGTCGTGACAGGGGGGGTACTGAAGCTTTCTTT.

The rearrangement links TRBV5-6 to TRBJ2-2; D call uncertain. CDR1 is SGHDT, CDR2 YYEEEE, per germline. Trimming took 3 bases from V and 0 from J, leaving 9 bases between them. CDR3 length: 15 amino acids. As DNA, the CDR3 is TGTGCCAGCAGCTACACGACGGCGAACACCGGGGAGCTGTTTTTT. It is translated as CASSYTTANTGELFF.